What follows are 12 T cell receptor beta chains derived from one specimen sequenced in a study of T-cell memory formation after mild COVID-19. TCRdb independently ran MiXCR on the 5' RACE reads; one entry per CDR3 protein. The repertoire holds 300,000 to 400,000 distinct CDR3 sequences, over 25% seen once, with about 13% in the top ten. Sequencing was done on a sample of PBMCs or a T cell subset sorted from them (not recorded which). Every receptor here comes from an adult woman who had mild COVID-19 (a few samples of this study predate the infection). Cell type and time point are not known.

This clonotype qualifies as medium-sized. V usage is TRBV12-3 or TRBV12-4 and J usage is TRBJ1-1; unclear D gene. CDR3 length: 13 residues. V was clipped by 3 bases and J by 1 base, with 6 bases between them. The CDR3 DNA reads TGTGCCAGCAGTTTTAAAGGGAACACTGAAGCTTTCTTT. Translated: CASSFKGNTEAFF.

The V gene is TRBV5-1, the J gene TRBJ2-5; D is tentatively TRBD1 or TRBD2 (5 bases each). Germline V CDR1 and CDR2: SGHRS, YFSETQ. V was trimmed by 0 bases and J by 4 bases, leaving 7 bases between them. The CDR3 extends over 13 amino acids. CDR3 loop: CASSLGDRETQYF. The CDR3 nucleotides read TGCGCCAGCAGCTTGGGGGACCGAGAGACCCAGTACTTC.

The chain is built from TRBV12-3 or TRBV12-4 and TRBJ1-2; 10 nucleotides line up with TRBD1. The CDR3 has 15 residues. V lost 1 base to trimming and J lost 8 bases; unmatched junction nucleotides: 7. DNA for the CDR3: TGTGCCAGCAGTTTAGGGGGACAGGGGATCGTCGGCTACACCTTC. It codes for CASSLGGQGIVGYTF.

This clonotype turned up a few times. This chain links TRBV5-4 with TRBJ2-5; no reliable D call. This CDR3 has 14 residues. Germline V gene lookup returns CDR1 SGHNT and CDR2 YYREEE (reference sequence). Trimming cost V 0 bases and J 5 bases, with 11 bases left between them. The CDR3 here is CASSLEGLLETQYF. In DNA form, the CDR3 reads TGTGCCAGCAGCTTGGAAGGTTTATTGGAGACCCAGTACTTC.

This chain links TRBV4-1 with TRBJ2-3, with 13 bases aligning to TRBD2. V gave up 4 bases and J gave up 5 bases; unmatched junction bases: 6. Germline V CDR1 and CDR2: MGHRA, YSYEKL. CDR3 size: 16 residues. The CDR3 region has the DNA TGCGCCAGCAGCCCCGGGACTAGCGGGGAAATAGATACGCAGTATTTT. It is translated as CASSPGTSGEIDTQYF.

In this sample, this clonotype turned up a few times. The chain links TRBV20-1 to TRBJ1-1; D gene uncertain. CDR1 and CDR2 from the germline V gene are DFQATT and SNEGSKA (reference sequence). The CDR3 is 11 residues long. Trimming stripped 6 bases from V and 8 bases from J, with 13 bases between. The CDR3 DNA follows: TGCAGTGCCGTAAGGTCCCACGAAGCTTTCTTT. It yields the protein CSAVRSHEAFF.

This clonotype was picked up a small number of times. The chain couples TRBV25-1 to TRBJ1-6, with 7 bases lining up with TRBD1. The germline CDR1 and CDR2 sequences are MGHDK and SYGVNS. Trimming took 0 bases from V and 3 from J; bases not matched to a gene: 5. The CDR3 runs 17 residues. Here the CDR3 DNA reads TGTGCCAGCAGTGAATATCGTCAGGGGGTCTATAATTCACCCCTCCACTTT. It is translated as CASSEYRQGVYNSPLHF.

The V call is TRBV7-2, the J call TRBJ2-3; perhaps TRBD2 as D (7 bases). Germline-derived CDR1 and CDR2 are SGHTA and FQGNSA. This CDR3 has 15 amino acids. Trimming removed 5 bases at V and 2 bases at J, with 14 bases between. This CDR3 reads CASSRGAGFTDTQYF. For the CDR3, the DNA is TGTGCCAGCAGCCGGGGGGCGGGCTTCACAGATACGCAGTATTTT.

J is TRBJ2-7 and V is TRBV11-2; possibly TRBD1 or TRBD2 for D (5 bases each). The CDR3 runs to 17 residues. Trimming shortened V by 0 bases and J by 2 bases, and 17 bases separated the two germline ends. Germline V gene data show CDR1 as SGHAT and CDR2 as FQNNGV. CDR3 in amino acids: CASSLDTWSGSTYEQYF. In nucleotides, the CDR3 is TGTGCCAGCAGCTTAGATACGTGGTCAGGGAGTACCTACGAGCAGTACTTC.

The table lists this clonotype with many counts. The rearrangement links TRBV25-1 to TRBJ2-7; 11 bases align to TRBD2. The V segment lost 4 bases and the J segment 0 bases; nucleotides outside the gene matches: 2. The CDR3 is 15 residues long. CDR1 and CDR2 (germline): MGHDK, SYGVNS. The DNA of the CDR3 is TGTGCCAGCAGTGGGGGGACTAGCGGCTCCTACGAGCAGTACTTC. It codes for CASSGGTSGSYEQYF.

This clonotype has a handful of counts. The chain employs TRBV6-5 and TRBJ2-1; 12 bases align to TRBD1. CDR1 is MNHEY, CDR2 SVGAGI, per germline. CDR3 length: 15 amino acids. V shed 5 bases and J 7 bases; nucleotides not matched to a gene: 6. The CDR3 loop reads CASSRDRGRGNEQFF. The CDR3 DNA sequence: TGTGCCAGCAGTCGGGACAGGGGGCGAGGTAATGAGCAGTTCTTC.

The table lists this clonotype with a few counts. The chain combines TRBV30 with TRBJ2-1; tentatively, D is TRBD1 or TRBD2 (6 bases each). CDR1 GTSNPN and CDR2 SVGIG come from the germline V gene (reference sequence). The V end lost 2 bases, the J end lost 5 bases, and 10 bases lay between the germline ends. The CDR3 runs to 13 residues. The CDR3 region is CAWSPRGHNEQFF. The CDR3 DNA follows: TGTGCCTGGAGTCCCCGGGGGCACAATGAGCAGTTCTTC.